A single sample is the source of the 29 T cell receptor beta chains below, sequenced in a study of blood T cell repertoires in COVID-19. Here immunoSEQ multiplex PCR was the method, and the copy in TCRdb shows in-frame clones only, minus some. Of 130,000 to 150,000 clones listed, 80% to 90% are singletons. Sequenced material: peripheral blood. The receptors were gathered from a man aged 50 to 59 who had recovered from COVID-19.

The DNA for the CDR3 is TGTGCCAGCAGCAAACCAAGCGGGGGGGCCAGCGGGGAGCTGTTTTTT. This sequence encodes CASSKPSGGASGELFF. The V and J genes are TRBV11-3 and TRBJ2-2, with 10 bases aligning to TRBD2. The junction had 10 bases not matched to a gene; V was cut back by 5 bases and J by 7 bases. The germline V gene encodes CDR1 SGHNT and CDR2 YENEEA. This CDR3 is built from 16 residues.

The rearrangement joins TRBV29-1 to TRBJ1-5; D gene ambiguous. This CDR3 region has 14 residues. V lost 4 bases and J lost 5, with 15 bases in between. The V gene's germline CDR1 is SQVTM and CDR2 ANQGSEA. This CDR3 is CSVVEGSPHQPQHF. CDR3 coding DNA: TGCAGCGTTGTGGAGGGCTCCCCCCATCAGCCCCAGCATTTT.

CDR3 amino acids: CASNKQGEQPQHF. In DNA, the CDR3 is TGTGCCAGCAACAAACAGGGTGAGCAGCCCCAGCATTTT. The chain joins TRBV6-5 to TRBJ1-5; TRBD1 might be the D (6 bases). The CDR3 is 13 amino acids. V was trimmed by 7 bases and J by 7 bases, leaving 14 bases between them. The germline CDR1 and CDR2 sequences are MNHEY and SVGAGI.

This chain joins TRBV7-2 and TRBJ2-1, with 11 bases lining up with TRBD2. Germline V CDR1 and CDR2: SGHTA, FQGNSA. This CDR3 has 17 residues. V was pared by 2 bases and J by 1 base, with 4 bases of the junction left unmatched. In nucleotides, the CDR3 is TGTGCCAGCAGCTTAAGTCGACTAGCGGGGTCCTACAATGAGCAGTTCTTC. This sequence encodes CASSLSRLAGSYNEQFF. The full variable domain, in which reference TRBV7-2 and TRBJ2-1 provide the parts outside the CDR3, is GAGVSQSPSNKVTEKGKDVELRCDPISGHTALYWYRQSLGQGLEFLIYFQGNSAPDKSGLPSDRFSAERTGGSVSTLTIQRTQQEDSAVYLCASSLSRLAGSYNEQFFGPGTRLTVL.

The chain is built from TRBV6-2 or TRBV6-3 and TRBJ2-7; 8 bases align to TRBD1. Germline V gene sequence: CDR1 MNHEY, CDR2 SVGEGT. With V trimmed by 6 bases and J by 5 bases, 6 bases remained unmatched. The CDR3 is 13 amino acids. The CDR3 DNA is TGTGCCAGCAGCCGACAGGGGATCCACGAGCAGTACTTC. Residues: CASSRQGIHEQYF.

The rearrangement links TRBV9 to TRBJ1-1, with D unresolved. CDR1 and CDR2 (germline): SGDLS, YYNGEE. Trimming left V 3 bases short and J 0 bases short, with 12 bases between. The CDR3 runs to 15 residues. CDR3 amino acids: CASSGGVAVNTEAFF. The CDR3 bases are TGTGCCAGCAGCGGGGGAGTCGCGGTGAACACTGAAGCTTTCTTT.

The table lists this clone with a count of one. The gene calls are TRBV19 and TRBJ1-2, with TRBD1 matching over 9 bases. The CDR3 has 17 residues. V trimming: 5 bases; J trimming: 4 bases; junction bases outside the gene matches: 14. In germline, CDR1 is LNHDA, CDR2 SQIVND (reference sequence). The CDR3 is CASSPRTGDGLSYGYTF. The CDR3 nucleotides read TGTGCCAGTAGTCCCCGGACAGGGGATGGACTTAGCTATGGCTACACCTTC. Supplemented by reference TRBV19 and TRBJ1-2, the full variable domain reads DGGITQSPKYLFRKEGQNVTLSCEQNLNHDAMYWYRQDPGQGLRLIYYSQIVNDFQKGDIAEGYSVSREKKESFPLTVTSAQKNPTAFYLCASSPRTGDGLSYGYTFGSGTRLTVV.

The chain recombines TRBV29-1 with TRBJ2-5, with 8 bases fitting TRBD1. V lost 3 bases to trimming and J lost 6 bases; unmatched junction nucleotides: 6. Germline loops: CDR1 SQVTM, CDR2 ANQGSEA. This CDR3 region has 13 residues. The CDR3 coding sequence is TGCAGCGTTGAGGAGACAGGGGAAAAGACCCAGTACTTC. It specifies CSVEETGEKTQYF. The full variable domain, rest sourced from reference TRBV29-1 and TRBJ2-5, is SAVISQKPSRDICQRGTSLTIQCQVDSQVTMMFWYRQQPGQSLTLIATANQGSEATYESGFVIDKFPISRPNLTFSTLTVSNMSPEDSSIYLCSVEETGEKTQYFGPGTRLLVL.

The chain joins TRBV5-1 to TRBJ1-1, with D tentatively TRBD1 (6 bases). CDR3 size: 12 residues. Germline V gene sequence: CDR1 SGHRS, CDR2 YFSETQ. The germline V and J ends were trimmed by 0 bases and 10 bases, with 10 bases remaining between them. The CDR3 region has the DNA TGCGCCAGCAGCTTGGCCCCAGGGGTAGCTTTCTTT. As protein: CASSLAPGVAFF.

V usage is TRBV14 and J usage is TRBJ2-6; tentatively, D is TRBD1 (6 bases). The V and J ends lost 4 bases and 2 bases respectively, with 15 bases between them. The CDR3 totals 17 residues. CDR1 SGHDN and CDR2 FVKESK come from the germline V gene. CDR3 region: CASSLGTQGAGANVLTF. The CDR3 DNA sequence: TGTGCCAGCAGCCTAGGGACACAGGGTGCTGGGGCCAACGTCCTGACTTTC.

On this clone itself: The sample holds other DNA sequences that translate to the same CDR3. The chain carries TRBV5-1 and TRBJ1-1, with 10 bases matching TRBD1. V lost 5 bases, J lost 2 bases, and 0 bases stayed unmatched. This CDR3 comprises 13 residues. The germline V gene has CDR1 SGHRS and CDR2 YFSETQ. CDR3 sequence (DNA): TGCGCCAGCAGGACAGGGGGCAACACTGAAGCTTTCTTT. Its translation: CASRTGGNTEAFF.

The chain employs TRBV19 and TRBJ1-2; 9 bases align to TRBD1. Trimming removed 3 bases from V and 4 bases from J; junction bases left unmatched: 3. This CDR3 region has 14 residues. In germline, CDR1 is LNHDA, CDR2 SQIVND (reference sequence). CDR3 protein: CASSIRQGGYGYTF. The DNA of the CDR3 is TGTGCCAGTAGTATTCGACAGGGGGGCTATGGCTACACCTTC.

The chain carries TRBV3-1 (or the pseudogene TRBV3-2) and TRBJ2-3; 8 bases agree with TRBD2. Germline V gene data show CDR1 as LGHDT and CDR2 as YNNKEL (reference sequence). J gave up 4 bases and V 5 bases, and 8 bases lay outside the gene matches. This CDR3 has 15 amino acids. The CDR3 nucleotides read TGTGCCAGCAGCTCCCGGGGGGGGAACGCAGATACGCAGTATTTT. Encoded protein: CASSSRGGNADTQYF.

This rearrangement joins TRBV9 to TRBJ1-3; D call uncertain. The V gene lost 0 bases and the J gene lost 9 bases, with 22 bases spanning the gap. The CDR3 is made up of 17 amino acids. Per germline, CDR1 SGDLS and CDR2 YYNGEE. DNA of the CDR3: TGTGCCAGCAGCGTAGGCCGGAGCGGGAGGGAGTACAGCACCATATATTTT. Translating it yields CASSVGRSGREYSTIYF.

This chain connects TRBV28 to TRBJ1-2, with unresolved D. V was pared by 5 bases and J by 0 bases, with 13 bases between. The CDR3 runs to 15 residues. The germline V gene has CDR1 MDHEN and CDR2 SYDVKM. The DNA of the CDR3 is TGTGCCAGCAGTCCCGCGGACGGGGCTAACTATGGCTACACCTTC. Amino acid sequence: CASSPADGANYGYTF.

The gene calls are TRBV7-2 and TRBJ2-3; 9 bases match TRBD2. V lost 5 bases, J lost 0 bases, and 9 bases stayed unmatched. The CDR3 covers 17 residues. Germline CDR1 SGHTA, CDR2 FQGNSA. In DNA form, the CDR3 reads TGTGCCAGCAGCCCTCGGTTAGCGGGGGCTAGCACAGATACGCAGTATTTT. This codes for CASSPRLAGASTDTQYF.

The rearrangement links TRBV15 to TRBJ2-2; 10 bases align to TRBD2. CDR3 length: 15 residues. V shed 5 bases, J shed 6 bases, and the junction held 6 bases outside the gene matches. Germline CDR1 LNHNV, CDR2 YYDKDF (reference sequence). CDR3 protein: CATSRTSGLPGELFF. CDR3 DNA: TGTGCCACCAGCCGGACTAGCGGCCTCCCCGGGGAGCTGTTTTTT. The complete variable domain, with remaining parts taken from reference TRBV15 and TRBJ2-2, reads DAMVIQNPRYQVTQFGKPVTLSCSQTLNHNVMYWYQQKSSQAPKLLFHYYDKDFNNEADTPDNFQSRRPNTSFCFLDIRSPGLGDTAMYLCATSRTSGLPGELFFGEGSRLTVL.

V gene TRBV7-2 combines with J gene TRBJ2-5; the match to TRBD2 covers 9 bases. The germline CDR1 and CDR2 sequences are SGHTA and FQGNSA. This CDR3 is built from 15 residues. With 3 bases clipped from V and 0 bases from J, the junction kept 2 bases outside the gene matches. This chain's CDR3 is CASSFLAGDQETQYF. The CDR3 bases are TGTGCCAGCAGCTTTTTAGCGGGGGACCAAGAGACCCAGTACTTC.

The chain employs TRBV4-1 and TRBJ2-1; no reliable D call. V was shortened by 0 bases and J by 5 bases, with 11 bases between the two germline ends. This CDR3 is built from 15 residues. The germline CDR1 and CDR2 sequences are MGHRA and YSYEKL. As DNA, the CDR3 is TGCGCCAGCAGCCAAGAAGAGACAATCCACAATGAGCAGTTCTTC. Amino acid sequence: CASSQEETIHNEQFF.

The chain recombines TRBV19 with TRBJ1-4, with TRBD1 identical over 8 bases. The CDR3 length is 14 residues. CDR1 LNHDA and CDR2 SQIVND come from the germline V gene (reference sequence). With V trimmed by 7 bases and J by 7 bases, 8 bases remained unmatched. The CDR3 sequence: CASIGQGEGEKLFF. In DNA form, the CDR3 reads TGTGCCAGTATCGGACAGGGAGAGGGTGAAAAACTGTTTTTT.

CDR3 DNA sequence: TGTGCCAGCAGCCCAGGACAGGGTGCGAACACCGGGGAGCTGTTTTTT. Translated: CASSPGQGANTGELFF. The rearrangement uses TRBV3-1 (or the pseudogene TRBV3-2) and TRBJ2-2; TRBD1 aligns across 8 bases. V trimming: 4 bases; J trimming: 0 bases; junction bases outside the gene matches: 4. This CDR3 comprises 16 residues. Germline-derived CDR1 and CDR2 are LGHDT and YNNKEL (reference sequence).

The CDR3 reads CASSGDRGHYNEQFF. The CDR3 region has the DNA TGTGCCAGCAGCGGAGACAGGGGGCACTACAATGAGCAGTTCTTC. The V call is TRBV9, the J call TRBJ2-1; 10 bases are shared with TRBD1. V was pared by 3 bases and J by 3 bases, with 3 bases of the junction left unmatched. The germline V gene has CDR1 SGDLS and CDR2 YYNGEE. The CDR3 loop spans 15 amino acids.

This rearrangement joins TRBV3-1 (or the pseudogene TRBV3-2) to TRBJ2-1; D might be TRBD1 (6 bases). V lost 3 bases, J lost 7 bases, and 13 bases lay in between. The germline V gene encodes CDR1 LGHDT and CDR2 YNNKEL (reference sequence). The CDR3 sequence is 14 residues long. CDR3 nucleotides: TGTGCCAGCAGCCAGGGGGCAGGTGAGAATGAGCAGTTCTTC. It encodes CASSQGAGENEQFF.

This chain joins TRBV18 and TRBJ2-2, with 8 nucleotides matching TRBD1. J gave up 4 bases and V 3 bases, and 4 bases lay outside the gene matches. There are 15 residues in the CDR3. Germline-derived CDR1 and CDR2 are KGHSH and LQKENI. The CDR3 DNA reads TGTGCCAGCTCACCGGACAGGGAGGTCACCGGGGAGCTGTTTTTT. Protein sequence: CASSPDREVTGELFF.

The rearrangement joins TRBV7-6 to TRBJ1-2; the match to TRBD1 covers 7 bases. This CDR3 has 15 amino acids. The germline CDR1 and CDR2 sequences are SGHVS and FNYEAQ. V shed 4 bases, J shed 8 bases, and the junction held 13 bases outside the gene matches. The CDR3 sequence: CASSSRARGVGGYTF. Here the CDR3 DNA reads TGTGCCAGCAGCTCACGGGCCAGGGGGGTAGGAGGCTACACCTTC. The full variable domain, its missing parts supplied by reference TRBV7-6 and TRBJ1-2, is GAGVSQSPRYKVTKRGQDVALRCDPISGHVSLYWYRQALGQGPEFLTYFNYEAQQDKSGLPNDRFSAERPEGSISTLTIQRTEQRDSAMYRCASSSRARGVGGYTFGSGTRLTVV.

The genes are TRBV12-3 or TRBV12-4 and TRBJ1-6; D gene unclear. The germline V and J ends were trimmed by 2 bases and 6 bases, with 5 bases remaining between them. CDR3 size: 13 residues. DNA for the CDR3: TGTGCCAGCAGTTTACAGATTAATTCACCCCTCCACTTT. Protein: CASSLQINSPLHF.

The J gene is TRBJ1-1, the V gene TRBV12-3 or TRBV12-4, with a weak D call TRBD1 (5 bases). CDR3 length: 13 amino acids. V shed 3 bases and J shed 5 bases, with 10 bases lying between them. The CDR3 DNA reads TGTGCCAGCAGTTTCGGGGGTGGTACTGAAGCTTTCTTT. Its translation: CASSFGGGTEAFF.

CDR3 amino acids: CASSKGTGGHTEAFF. The CDR3 DNA is TGTGCCAGCAGCAAAGGGACAGGGGGGCACACTGAAGCTTTCTTT. J is TRBJ1-1 and V is TRBV7-2, with 11 bases aligning to TRBD1. The germline V gene has CDR1 SGHTA and CDR2 FQGNSA. CDR3 length: 15 residues. Trimming took 5 bases from V and 3 from J; bases not matched to a gene: 5.

The gene calls are TRBV7-6 and TRBJ2-1; D is perhaps TRBD2 (5 bases). Looked up from germline, CDR1 is SGHVS and CDR2 is FNYEAQ. V was shortened by 5 bases and J by 7 bases, with 18 bases between the two germline ends. The CDR3 sequence is 15 residues long. CDR3 sequence: CASSASWTGVNEQFF. The CDR3 DNA is TGTGCCAGCAGCGCGTCATGGACCGGGGTGAATGAGCAGTTCTTC. Combining the CDR3 with reference TRBV7-6 and TRBJ2-1 gives the whole variable domain GAGVSQSPRYKVTKRGQDVALRCDPISGHVSLYWYRQALGQGPEFLTYFNYEAQQDKSGLPNDRFSAERPEGSISTLTIQRTEQRDSAMYRCASSASWTGVNEQFFGPGTRLTVL.